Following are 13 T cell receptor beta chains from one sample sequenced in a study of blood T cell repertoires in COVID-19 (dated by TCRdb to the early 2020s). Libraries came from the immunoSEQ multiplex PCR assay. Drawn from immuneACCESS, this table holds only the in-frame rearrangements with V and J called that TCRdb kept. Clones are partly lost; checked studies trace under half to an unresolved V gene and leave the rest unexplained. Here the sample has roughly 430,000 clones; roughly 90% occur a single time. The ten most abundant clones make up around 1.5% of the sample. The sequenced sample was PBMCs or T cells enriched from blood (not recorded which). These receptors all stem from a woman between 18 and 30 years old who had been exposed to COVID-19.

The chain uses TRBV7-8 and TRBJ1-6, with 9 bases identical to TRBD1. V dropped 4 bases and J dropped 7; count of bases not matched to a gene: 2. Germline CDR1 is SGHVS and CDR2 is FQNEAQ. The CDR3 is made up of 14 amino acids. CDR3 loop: CASSSGQGNSPLHF. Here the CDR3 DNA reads TGTGCCAGCAGCTCGGGACAGGGAAATTCACCCCTCCACTTT.

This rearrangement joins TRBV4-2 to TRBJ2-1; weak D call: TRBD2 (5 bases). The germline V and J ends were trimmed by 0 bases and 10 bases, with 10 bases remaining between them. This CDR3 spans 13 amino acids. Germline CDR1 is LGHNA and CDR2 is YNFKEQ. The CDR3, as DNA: TGTGCCAGCAGCCAAGATATGACGGGGGAGCAGTTCTTC. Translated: CASSQDMTGEQFF.

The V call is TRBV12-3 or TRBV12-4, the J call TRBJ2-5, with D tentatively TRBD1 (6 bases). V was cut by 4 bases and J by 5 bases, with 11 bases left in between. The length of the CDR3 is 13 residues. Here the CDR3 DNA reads TGTGCCAGCAGTTCGGACAGAAGGGAGACCCAGTACTTC. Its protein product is CASSSDRRETQYF.

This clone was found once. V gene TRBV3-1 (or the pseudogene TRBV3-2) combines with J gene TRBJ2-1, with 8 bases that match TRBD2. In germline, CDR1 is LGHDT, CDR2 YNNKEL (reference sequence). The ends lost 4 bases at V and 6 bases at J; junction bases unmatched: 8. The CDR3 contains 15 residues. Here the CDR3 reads CASSLGLETGNEQFF. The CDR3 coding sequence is TGTGCCAGCAGCCTGGGACTAGAGACGGGCAATGAGCAGTTCTTC.

The CDR3 DNA follows: TGTGCCAGCACCCCACCTAGCGGGATCCAAGAGACCCAGTACTTC. Protein: CASTPPSGIQETQYF. The chain carries TRBV28 and TRBJ2-5, with 9 bases matching TRBD2. The V gene's germline CDR1 is MDHEN and CDR2 SYDVKM. V shed 7 bases and J 1 base; nucleotides not matched to a gene: 7. The CDR3 runs to 15 residues.

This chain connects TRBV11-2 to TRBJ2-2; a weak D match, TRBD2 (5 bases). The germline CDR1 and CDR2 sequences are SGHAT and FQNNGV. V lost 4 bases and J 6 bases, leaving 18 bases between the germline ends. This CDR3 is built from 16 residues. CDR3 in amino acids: CASSYPRSGISGELFF. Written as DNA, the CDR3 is TGTGCCAGCAGCTATCCGCGGTCGGGAATATCCGGGGAGCTGTTTTTT.

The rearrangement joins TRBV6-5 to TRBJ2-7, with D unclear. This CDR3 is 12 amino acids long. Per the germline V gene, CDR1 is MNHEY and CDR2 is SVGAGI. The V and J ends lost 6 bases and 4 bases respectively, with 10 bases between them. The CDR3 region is CASSDGPYEQYF. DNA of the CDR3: TGTGCCAGCAGCGATGGGCCATACGAGCAGTACTTC.

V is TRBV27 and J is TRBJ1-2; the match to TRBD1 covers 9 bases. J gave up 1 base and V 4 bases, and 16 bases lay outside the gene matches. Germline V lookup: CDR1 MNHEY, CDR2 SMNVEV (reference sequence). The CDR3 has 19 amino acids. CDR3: CASSSIPPGQGLDNYGYTF. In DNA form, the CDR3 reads TGTGCCAGCAGTTCCATACCACCGGGACAGGGCCTAGATAACTATGGCTACACCTTC.

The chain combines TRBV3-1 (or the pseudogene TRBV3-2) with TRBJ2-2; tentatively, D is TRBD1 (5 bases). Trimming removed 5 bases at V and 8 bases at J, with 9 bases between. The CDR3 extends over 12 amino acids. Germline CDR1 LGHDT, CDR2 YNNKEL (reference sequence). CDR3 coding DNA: TGTGCCAGCAGCGGATACAGGGGGGAGCTGTTTTTT. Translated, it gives CASSGYRGELFF.

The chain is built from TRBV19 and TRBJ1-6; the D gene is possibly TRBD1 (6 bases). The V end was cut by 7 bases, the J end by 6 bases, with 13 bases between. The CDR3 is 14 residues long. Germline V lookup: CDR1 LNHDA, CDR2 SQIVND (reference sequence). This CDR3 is CASTIQGSNSPLHF. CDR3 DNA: TGTGCCAGTACCATACAGGGCTCTAATTCACCCCTCCACTTT.

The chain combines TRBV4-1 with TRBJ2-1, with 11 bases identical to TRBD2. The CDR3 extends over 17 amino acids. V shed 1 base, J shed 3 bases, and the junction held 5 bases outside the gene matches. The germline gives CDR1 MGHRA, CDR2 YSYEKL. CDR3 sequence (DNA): TGCGCCAGCAGCCAAGTCCCGACTAGCGGGGTCTACAATGAGCAGTTCTTC. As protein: CASSQVPTSGVYNEQFF.

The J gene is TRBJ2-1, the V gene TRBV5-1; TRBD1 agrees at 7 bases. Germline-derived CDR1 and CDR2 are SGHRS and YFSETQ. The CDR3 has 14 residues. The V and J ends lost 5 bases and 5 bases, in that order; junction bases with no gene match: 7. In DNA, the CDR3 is TGCGCCAGCAGGGACAGGCCGGATCACAATGAGCAGTTCTTC. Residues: CASRDRPDHNEQFF.

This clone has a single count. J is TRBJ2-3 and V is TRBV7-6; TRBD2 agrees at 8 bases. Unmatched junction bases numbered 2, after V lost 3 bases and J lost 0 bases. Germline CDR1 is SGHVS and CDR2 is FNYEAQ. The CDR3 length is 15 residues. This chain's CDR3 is CASSFSGASTDTQYF. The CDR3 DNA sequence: TGTGCCAGCAGCTTTAGCGGGGCCAGCACAGATACGCAGTATTTT.